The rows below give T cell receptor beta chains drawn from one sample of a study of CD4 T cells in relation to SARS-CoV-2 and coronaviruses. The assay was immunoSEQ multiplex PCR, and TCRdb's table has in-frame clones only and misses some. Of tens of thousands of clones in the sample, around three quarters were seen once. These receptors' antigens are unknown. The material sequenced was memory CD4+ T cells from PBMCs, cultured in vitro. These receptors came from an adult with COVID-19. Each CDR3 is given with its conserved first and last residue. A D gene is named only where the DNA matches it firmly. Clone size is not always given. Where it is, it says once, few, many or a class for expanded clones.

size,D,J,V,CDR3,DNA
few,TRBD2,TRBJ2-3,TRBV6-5,CATRGGSTDTQYF,TGTGCCACCCGGGGGGGAAGCACAGATACGCAGTATTTT
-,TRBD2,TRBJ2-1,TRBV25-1,CASSEVAGADYNEQFF,TGTGCCAGCAGTGAGGTAGCGGGAGCGGACTACAATGAGCAGTTCTTC
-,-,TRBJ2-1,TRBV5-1,CASSRDGLGNEQFF,TGCGCCAGCAGCCGGGACGGGTTGGGCAATGAGCAGTTCTTC
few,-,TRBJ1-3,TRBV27,CASSPRSPYSGNTIYF,TGTGCCAGCAGTCCCCGCTCTCCCTACTCTGGAAACACCATATATTTT
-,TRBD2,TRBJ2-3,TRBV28,CASSFGTSDTDTQYF,TGTGCCAGCAGTTTCGGGACTAGCGACACAGATACGCAGTATTTT
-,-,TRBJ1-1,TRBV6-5,CASSYLRTHEAFF,TGTGCCAGCAGCTATCTTCGGACCCATGAAGCTTTCTTT
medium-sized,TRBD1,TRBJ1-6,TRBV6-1,CASSESIGQGNSPLHF,TGTGCCAGCAGTGAATCCATTGGACAGGGGAATTCACCCCTCCACTTT
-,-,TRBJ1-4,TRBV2,CASIGREKLFF,TGTGCCAGCATCGGGAGAGAAAAACTGTTTTTT
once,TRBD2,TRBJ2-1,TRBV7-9,CASSGPGLADNEQFF,TGTGCCAGCAGCGGACCGGGACTAGCGGACAATGAGCAGTTCTTC
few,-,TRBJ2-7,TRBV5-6,CASSLELVGSIEQYF,TGTGCCAGCAGCTTGGAGTTGGTCGGGAGTATCGAGCAGTACTTC
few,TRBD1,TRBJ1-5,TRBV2,CASSWRTGGRQPQHF,TGTGCCAGCAGCTGGAGGACAGGGGGGCGCCAGCCCCAGCATTTT
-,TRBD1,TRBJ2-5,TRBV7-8,CASSRGLGETQYF,TGTGCCAGCAGCAGGGGGCTAGGAGAGACCCAGTACTTC
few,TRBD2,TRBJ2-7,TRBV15,CATSATSVGHEQYF,TGTGCCACCAGCGCGACTAGCGTCGGCCACGAGCAGTACTTC
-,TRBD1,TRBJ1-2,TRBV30,CAWGPQGASGYTF,TGTGCCTGGGGACCACAGGGGGCTTCTGGCTACACCTTC
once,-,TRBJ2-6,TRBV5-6,CASSLMDSGANVLTF,TGTGCCAGCAGCTTGATGGACTCTGGGGCCAACGTCCTGACTTTC
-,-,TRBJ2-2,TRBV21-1,CASSKGLGQGITGELFF,TGTGCCAGCAGCAAAGGCCTGGGACAGGGGATCACCGGGGAGCTGTTTTTT
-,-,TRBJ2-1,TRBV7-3,CASSPPDRTEQFF,TGTGCCAGCAGCCCCCCGGACAGAACTGAGCAGTTCTTC
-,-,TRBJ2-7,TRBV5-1,CASSLAESGYEQYF,TGCGCCAGCAGCTTGGCCGAGTCTGGGTACGAGCAGTACTTC
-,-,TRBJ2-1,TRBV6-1,CASSEMTSAGNEQFF,TGTGCCAGCAGTGAAATGACTAGTGCGGGGAATGAGCAGTTCTTC
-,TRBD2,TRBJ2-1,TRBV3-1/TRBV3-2,CASSHRGRAYEQFF,TGTGCCAGCAGCCACCGCGGGAGGGCCTATGAGCAGTTCTTC
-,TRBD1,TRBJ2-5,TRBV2,CASGSGQIQETQYF,TGTGCCAGCGGGTCGGGACAGATACAAGAGACCCAGTACTTC
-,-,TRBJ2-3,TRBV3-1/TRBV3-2,CASSQVGDTQYF,TGTGCCAGCAGCCAAGTGGGAGATACGCAGTATTTT
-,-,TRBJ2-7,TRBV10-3,CAISVEGGAYEQYF,TGTGCCATCAGTGTGGAAGGGGGGGCTTACGAGCAGTACTTC
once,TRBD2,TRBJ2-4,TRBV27,CASSLAGGGNIQYF,TGTGCCAGCAGTTTAGCGGGAGGTGGGAACATTCAGTACTTC
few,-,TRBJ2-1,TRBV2,CASSYSGGTYNEQFF,TGTGCCAGCAGTTACTCCGGCGGAACCTACAATGAGCAGTTCTTC
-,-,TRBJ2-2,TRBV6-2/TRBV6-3,CASSPGAPGELFF,TGTGCCAGCAGCCCCGGGGCTCCCGGGGAGCTGTTTTTT
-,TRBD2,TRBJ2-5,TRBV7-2,CASSLGRLAGQETQYF,TGTGCCAGCAGCTTAGGGAGACTAGCGGGGCAGGAGACCCAGTACTTC
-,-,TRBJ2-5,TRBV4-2,CASSQKRGTLTETQYF,TGTGCCAGCAGCCAAAAGCGTGGGACTTTGACAGAGACCCAGTACTTC
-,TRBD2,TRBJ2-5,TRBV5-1,CASSVTSGNYQETQYF,TGCGCCAGCAGCGTAACTAGCGGGAACTACCAAGAGACCCAGTACTTC
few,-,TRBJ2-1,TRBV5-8,CASSLTGAAYNEQFF,TGTGCCAGCAGCTTAACAGGAGCAGCTTACAATGAGCAGTTCTTC
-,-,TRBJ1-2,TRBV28,CASGERGKEGYTF,TGTGCCAGTGGGGAACGGGGAAAAGAAGGCTACACCTTC
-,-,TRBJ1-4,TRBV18,CASSPNDLTANSNEKLFF,TGTGCCAGCTCACCAAACGATCTTACCGCAAACTCGAATGAAAAACTGTTTTTT
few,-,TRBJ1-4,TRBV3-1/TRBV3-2,CASSQAREKLFF,TGTGCCAGCAGCCAGGCCCGCGAAAAACTGTTTTTT
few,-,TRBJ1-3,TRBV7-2,CASSPGPRNTIYF,TGTGCCAGCAGCCCCGGGCCGAGAAACACCATATATTTT
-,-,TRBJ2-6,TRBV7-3,CASSLTSRASSGANVLTF,TGTGCCAGCAGCTTAACGTCCAGGGCCAGCTCTGGGGCCAACGTCCTGACTTTC
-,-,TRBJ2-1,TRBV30,CAWSVAWNRNNEQFF,TGTGCCTGGAGTGTAGCTTGGAACCGAAACAATGAGCAGTTCTTC
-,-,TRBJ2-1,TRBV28,CASSFRFGVGNEQFF,-
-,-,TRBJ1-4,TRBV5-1,CASSPGGVAANEKLFF,TGCGCCAGCAGCCCGGGGGGGGTTGCGGCTAATGAAAAACTGTTTTTT
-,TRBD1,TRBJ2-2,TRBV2,CASRRGTGASANTGELFF,TGTGCCAGCAGGAGGGGTACAGGGGCCTCTGCGAACACCGGGGAGCTGTTTTTT
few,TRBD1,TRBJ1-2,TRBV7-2,CASSLAQSYNRGGYTF,TGTGCCAGCAGCTTAGCGCAATCATATAACAGGGGCGGCTACACCTTC